Reported below is one T cell receptor (beta chain). Researchers ran the PCR with 60 Vbeta and 13 Jbeta primers. Assay: immunoSEQ multiplex PCR; the TCRdb copy retains only in-frame clones and omits some. The table has 110,000 or so clones, roughly 79% seen once. This entry belongs to a study of cytomegalovirus exposure and HLA in healthy donors. The CDR3 is made up of 12 amino acids. Germline lookup yields CDR1 GTSNPN and CDR2 SVGIG (reference sequence). The receptor comes from a man between 40 and 49 years old in good health and CMV-seronegative. Sequencing input: PBMCs. This rearrangement joins TRBV30 to TRBJ2-5, with a weak D call TRBD2 (5 bases). The DNA end is a closer match to TRBJ2-7, so the J assignment may be wrong. CDR3 sequence: CAWSVGLYEQYF. CDR3 nucleotide sequence: TGTGCCTGGAGTGTAGGACTTTACGAGCAGTACTTC.